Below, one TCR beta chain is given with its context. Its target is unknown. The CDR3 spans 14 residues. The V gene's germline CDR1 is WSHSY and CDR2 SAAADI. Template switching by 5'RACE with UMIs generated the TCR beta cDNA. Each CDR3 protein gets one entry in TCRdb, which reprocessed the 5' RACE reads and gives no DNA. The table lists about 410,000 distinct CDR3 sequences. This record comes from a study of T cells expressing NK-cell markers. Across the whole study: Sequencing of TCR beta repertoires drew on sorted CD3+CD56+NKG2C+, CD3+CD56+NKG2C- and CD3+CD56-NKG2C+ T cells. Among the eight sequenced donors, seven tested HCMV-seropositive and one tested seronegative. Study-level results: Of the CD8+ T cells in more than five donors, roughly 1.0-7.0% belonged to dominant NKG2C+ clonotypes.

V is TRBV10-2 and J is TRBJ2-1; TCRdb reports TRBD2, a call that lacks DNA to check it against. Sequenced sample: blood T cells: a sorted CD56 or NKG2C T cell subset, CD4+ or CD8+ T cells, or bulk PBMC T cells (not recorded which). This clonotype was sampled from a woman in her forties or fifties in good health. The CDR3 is CATMGLAAYNEQFF.